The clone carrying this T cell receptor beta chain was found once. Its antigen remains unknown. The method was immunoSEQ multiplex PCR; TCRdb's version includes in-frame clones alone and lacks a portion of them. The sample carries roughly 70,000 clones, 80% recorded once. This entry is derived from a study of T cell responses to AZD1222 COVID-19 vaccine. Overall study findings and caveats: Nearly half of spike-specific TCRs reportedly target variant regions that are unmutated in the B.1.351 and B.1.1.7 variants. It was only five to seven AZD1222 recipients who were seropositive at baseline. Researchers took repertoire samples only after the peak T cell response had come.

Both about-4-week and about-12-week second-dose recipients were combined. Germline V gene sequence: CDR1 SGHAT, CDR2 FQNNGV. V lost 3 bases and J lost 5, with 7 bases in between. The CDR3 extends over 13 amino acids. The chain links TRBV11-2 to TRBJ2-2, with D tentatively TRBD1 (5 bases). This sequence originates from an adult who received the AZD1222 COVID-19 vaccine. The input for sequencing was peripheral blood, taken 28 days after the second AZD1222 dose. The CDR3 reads CASSFQGTGELFF. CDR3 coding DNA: TGTGCCAGCAGCTTCCAGGGTACCGGGGAGCTGTTTTTT.